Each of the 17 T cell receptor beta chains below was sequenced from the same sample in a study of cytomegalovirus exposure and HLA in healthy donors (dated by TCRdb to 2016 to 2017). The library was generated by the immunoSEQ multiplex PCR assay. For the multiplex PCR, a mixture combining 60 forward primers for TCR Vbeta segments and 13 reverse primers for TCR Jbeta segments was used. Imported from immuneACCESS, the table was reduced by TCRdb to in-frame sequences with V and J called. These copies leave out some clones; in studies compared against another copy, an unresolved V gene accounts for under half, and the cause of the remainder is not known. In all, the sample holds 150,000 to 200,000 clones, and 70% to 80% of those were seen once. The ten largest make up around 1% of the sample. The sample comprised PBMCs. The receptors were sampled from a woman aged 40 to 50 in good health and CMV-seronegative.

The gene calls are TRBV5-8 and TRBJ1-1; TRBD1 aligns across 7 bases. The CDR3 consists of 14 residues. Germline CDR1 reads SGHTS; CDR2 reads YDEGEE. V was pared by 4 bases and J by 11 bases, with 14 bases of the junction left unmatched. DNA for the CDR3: TGTGCCAGCAGCCCCTATGGGAGGACAGGAGAGGCTTTCTTT. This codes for CASSPYGRTGEAFF.

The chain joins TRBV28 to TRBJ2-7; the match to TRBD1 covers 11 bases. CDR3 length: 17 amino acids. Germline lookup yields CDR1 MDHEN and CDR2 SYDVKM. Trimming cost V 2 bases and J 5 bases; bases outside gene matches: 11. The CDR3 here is CASSLPISGTGGNEQYF. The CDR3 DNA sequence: TGTGCCAGCAGTTTACCCATTAGTGGGACAGGGGGTAACGAGCAGTACTTC.

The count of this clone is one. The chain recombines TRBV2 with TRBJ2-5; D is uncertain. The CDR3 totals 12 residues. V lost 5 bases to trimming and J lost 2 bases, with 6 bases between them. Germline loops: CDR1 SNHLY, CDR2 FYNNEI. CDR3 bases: TGTGCCAGCAGTCTAGGACAAGAGACCCAGTACTTC. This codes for CASSLGQETQYF.

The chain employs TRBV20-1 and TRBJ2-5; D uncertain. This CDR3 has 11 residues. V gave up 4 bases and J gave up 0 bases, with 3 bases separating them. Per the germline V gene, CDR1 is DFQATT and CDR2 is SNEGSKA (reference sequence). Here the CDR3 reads CSATDQETQYF. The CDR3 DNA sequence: TGCAGTGCTACAGACCAAGAGACCCAGTACTTC.

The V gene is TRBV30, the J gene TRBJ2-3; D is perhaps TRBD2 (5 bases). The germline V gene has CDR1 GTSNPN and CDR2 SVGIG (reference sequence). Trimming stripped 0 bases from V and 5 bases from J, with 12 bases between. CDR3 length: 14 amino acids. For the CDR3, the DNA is TGTGCCTGGAGTGTAACGGAACGGGGAGATACGCAGTATTTT. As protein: CAWSVTERGDTQYF. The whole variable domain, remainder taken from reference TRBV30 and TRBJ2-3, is SQTIHQWPATLVQPVGSPLSLECTVEGTSNPNLYWYRQAAGRGLQLLFYSVGIGQISSEVPQNLSASRPQDRQFILSSKKLLLSDSGFYLCAWSVTERGDTQYFGPGTRLTVL.

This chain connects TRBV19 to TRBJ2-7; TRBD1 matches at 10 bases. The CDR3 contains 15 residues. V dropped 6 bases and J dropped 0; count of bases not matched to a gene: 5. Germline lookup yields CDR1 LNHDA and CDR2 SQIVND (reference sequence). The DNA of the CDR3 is TGTGCCAGTAGAGGGGGGGACAGGGGCTCCTACGAGCAGTACTTC. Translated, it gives CASRGGDRGSYEQYF.

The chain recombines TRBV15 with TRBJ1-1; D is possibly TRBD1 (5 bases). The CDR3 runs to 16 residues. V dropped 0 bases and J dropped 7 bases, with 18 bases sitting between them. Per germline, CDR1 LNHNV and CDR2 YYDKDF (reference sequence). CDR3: CATSRDGTTGRLEAFF. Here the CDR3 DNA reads TGTGCCACCAGCAGAGATGGAACTACAGGACGACTTGAAGCTTTCTTT.

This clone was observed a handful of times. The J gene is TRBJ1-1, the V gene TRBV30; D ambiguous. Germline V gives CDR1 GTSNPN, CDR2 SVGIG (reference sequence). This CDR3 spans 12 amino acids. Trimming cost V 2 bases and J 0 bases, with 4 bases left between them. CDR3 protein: CAWSRVNTEAFF. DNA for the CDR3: TGTGCCTGGAGTCGGGTGAACACTGAAGCTTTCTTT.

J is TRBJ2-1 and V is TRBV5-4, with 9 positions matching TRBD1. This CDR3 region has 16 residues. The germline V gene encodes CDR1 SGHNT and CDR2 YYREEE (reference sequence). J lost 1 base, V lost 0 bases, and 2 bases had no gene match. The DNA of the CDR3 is TGTGCCAGCAGCTTGGGACAGGGGGATTCCTACAATGAGCAGTTCTTC. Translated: CASSLGQGDSYNEQFF. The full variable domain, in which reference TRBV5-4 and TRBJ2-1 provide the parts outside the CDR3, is ETGVTQSPTHLIKTRGQQVTLRCSSQSGHNTVSWYQQALGQGPQFIFQYYREEENGRGNFPPRFSGLQFPNYSSELNVNALELDDSALYLCASSLGQGDSYNEQFFGPGTRLTVL.

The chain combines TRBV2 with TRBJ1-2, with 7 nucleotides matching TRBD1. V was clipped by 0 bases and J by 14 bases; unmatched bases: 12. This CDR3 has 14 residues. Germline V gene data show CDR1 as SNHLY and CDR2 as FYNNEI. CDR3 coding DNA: TGTGCCAGCAGTGAAGCGCTTCGGGACAGCCCTGCTACCTTC. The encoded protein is CASSEALRDSPATF.

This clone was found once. The CDR3 DNA reads TGTGCCAGCAGCGGGGGACGGGGAACTGAAGCTTTCTTT. Translated: CASSGGRGTEAFF. This rearrangement joins TRBV28 to TRBJ1-1; weak D call: TRBD1 (5 bases). V was cut by 6 bases and J by 5 bases, with 13 bases left in between. The CDR3 loop spans 13 amino acids. The germline CDR1 and CDR2 sequences are MDHEN and SYDVKM.

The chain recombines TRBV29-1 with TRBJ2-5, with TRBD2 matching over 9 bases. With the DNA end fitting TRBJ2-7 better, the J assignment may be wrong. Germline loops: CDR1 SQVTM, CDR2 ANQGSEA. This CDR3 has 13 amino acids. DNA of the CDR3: TGCAGCGTTGTTGCGGGAGGGCCCTACGAGCAGTACTTC. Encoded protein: CSVVAGGPYEQYF.

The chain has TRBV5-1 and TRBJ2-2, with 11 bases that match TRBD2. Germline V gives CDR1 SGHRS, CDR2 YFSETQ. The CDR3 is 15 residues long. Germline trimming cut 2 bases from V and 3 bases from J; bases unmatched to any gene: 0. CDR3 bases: TGCGCCAGCAGCTTACTAGCGGGAGACACCGGGGAGCTGTTTTTT. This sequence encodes CASSLLAGDTGELFF.

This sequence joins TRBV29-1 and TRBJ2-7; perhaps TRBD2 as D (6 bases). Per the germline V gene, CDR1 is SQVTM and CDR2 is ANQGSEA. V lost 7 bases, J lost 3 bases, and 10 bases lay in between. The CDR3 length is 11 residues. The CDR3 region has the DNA TGCAGCGGGGGGGAAGACTACGAGCAGTACTTC. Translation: CSGGEDYEQYF.

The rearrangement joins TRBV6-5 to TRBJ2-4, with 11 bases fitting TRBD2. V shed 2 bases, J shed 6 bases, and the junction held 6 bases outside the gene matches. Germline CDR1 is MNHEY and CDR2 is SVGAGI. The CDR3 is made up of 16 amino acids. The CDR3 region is CASSYHLGTSGNIQYF. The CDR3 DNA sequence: TGTGCCAGCAGTTACCATCTCGGGACTAGCGGAAACATTCAGTACTTC.

The CDR3 nucleotides read TGTGCCAGCAGCTCGGGACTCCAAGAGACCCAGTACTTC. This translates into CASSSGLQETQYF. The V and J genes are TRBV7-8 and TRBJ2-5, with D perhaps TRBD2 (6 bases). V lost 4 bases and J 1 base, leaving 7 bases between the germline ends. The CDR3 contains 13 residues. Germline V gene lookup returns CDR1 SGHVS and CDR2 FQNEAQ. Supplemented by reference TRBV7-8 and TRBJ2-5, the full variable domain reads GAGVSQSPRYKVAKRGQDVALRCDPISGHVSLFWYQQALGQGPEFLTYFQNEAQLDKSGLPSDRFFAERPEGSVSTLKIQRTQQEDSAVYLCASSSGLQETQYFGPGTRLLVL.

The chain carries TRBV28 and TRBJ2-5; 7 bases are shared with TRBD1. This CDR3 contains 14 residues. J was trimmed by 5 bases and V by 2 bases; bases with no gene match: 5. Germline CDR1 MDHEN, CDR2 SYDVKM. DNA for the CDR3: TGTGCCAGCAGTTTAACAGGGGTCAGGGAGACCCAGTACTTC. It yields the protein CASSLTGVRETQYF.